This TCR beta chain was recorded in a study of cytomegalovirus exposure and HLA in healthy donors. Germline CDR1 and CDR2: SNHLY and FYNNEI. The junction had 10 bases not matched to a gene; V was cut back by 3 bases and J by 3 bases. This CDR3 has 19 amino acids. 60 Vbeta and 13 Jbeta primers were used in PCR. Profiled with immunoSEQ multiplex PCR; TCRdb holds only in-frame clones, not every one. Of about 62,000 clones detected, less than 85% appear once; the ten largest clones hold 5.4%. The chain is built from TRBV2 and TRBJ2-4, with 14 nucleotides matching TRBD2. The material sequenced was PBMCs. The source is a woman in her 30s in good health and CMV-seronegative. The CDR3 bases are TGTGCCAGCAGTGACCCCGGGACTAGCGGGAGTTATATCAAAAACATTCAGTACTTC. Amino acid sequence: CASSDPGTSGSYIKNIQYF.